The 16 T cell receptor beta chains reported below all come from one sample, sequenced in a study of chemoradiotherapy in HPV16-positive cancers. Assay: immunoSEQ multiplex PCR; the TCRdb copy retains only in-frame clones and omits some. Seen here are 12,000 or so clones, under 85% observed once, and the top ten hold less than 6%. The input for sequencing was blood, taken from a patient who underwent chemoradiotherapy. Receptors were obtained from a human donor with HPV-associated anogenital cancer.

This clone has only one observation. This CDR3 is CASSPGHNPTDTQYF. CDR3 DNA: TGTGCCAGCAGTCCTGGACACAACCCCACAGATACGCAGTATTTT. The rearrangement links TRBV6-4 to TRBJ2-3, with a tentative D call TRBD1 (5 bases). The CDR3 sequence is 15 residues long. The V end was cut by 5 bases, the J end by 2 bases, with 14 bases between. Germline V CDR1 and CDR2: MRHNA, SNTAGT.

This clone appeared a single time. The rearrangement links TRBV9 to TRBJ1-2; 11 nucleotides align to TRBD1. Germline CDR1 SGDLS, CDR2 YYNGEE. The CDR3 runs 14 residues. The trim removed 4 bases at V and 4 bases at J, leaving 3 bases unmatched. The CDR3 region has the DNA TGTGCCAGCAGCTTGGGGACAGGGGGCTATGGCTACACCTTC. This translates into CASSLGTGGYGYTF.

This chain connects TRBV30 to TRBJ1-3; 12 bases are a match to TRBD1. Per the germline V gene, CDR1 is GTSNPN and CDR2 is SVGIG (reference sequence). Trimming removed 3 bases from V and 2 bases from J; junction bases left unmatched: 2. The CDR3 covers 15 residues. CDR3 region: CAWSGDRGPGNTIYF. CDR3 sequence (DNA): TGTGCCTGGAGCGGGGACAGGGGGCCTGGAAACACCATATATTTT. Based on the CDR3 plus reference TRBV30 and TRBJ1-3, the full variable domain is SQTIHQWPATLVQPVGSPLSLECTVEGTSNPNLYWYRQAAGRGLQLLFYSVGIGQISSEVPQNLSASRPQDRQFILSSKKLLLSDSGFYLCAWSGDRGPGNTIYFGEGSWLTVV.

This clone was seen only once. The V call is TRBV6-1, the J call TRBJ1-2; TRBD1 agrees at 12 bases. Germline CDR1 MNHNS, CDR2 SASEGT. V lost 3 bases to trimming and J lost 0 bases; unmatched junction nucleotides: 5. This CDR3 contains 17 residues. The CDR3 region is CASSDRDRGQANYGYTF. As DNA, the CDR3 is TGTGCCAGCAGTGACCGGGACAGGGGGCAGGCTAACTATGGCTACACCTTC.

CDR3 in DNA: TGTGCCAGCAGTGGGGGACAGGGAGGCACCGGGGAGCTGTTTTTT. It specifies CASSGGQGGTGELFF. This chain connects TRBV25-1 to TRBJ2-2; TRBD1 matches at 9 bases. The CDR3 runs 15 residues. Germline V lookup: CDR1 MGHDK, CDR2 SYGVNS. V shed 4 bases and J 4 bases; nucleotides not matched to a gene: 4.

This sequence joins TRBV4-1 and TRBJ2-2, with D unresolved. The V and J ends lost 4 bases and 5 bases respectively, with 14 bases between them. The CDR3 length is 15 residues. Germline values: CDR1 MGHRA, CDR2 YSYEKL. CDR3 in DNA: TGCGCCAGCAGCCGGGCAGGAGACTTGACCGGGGAGCTGTTTTTT. Translation gives CASSRAGDLTGELFF.

J is TRBJ1-1 and V is TRBV9; D gene uncertain. The germline V gene has CDR1 SGDLS and CDR2 YYNGEE. The CDR3 extends over 13 amino acids. V gave up 4 bases and J gave up 1 base, with 8 bases separating them. The CDR3 coding sequence is TGTGCCAGCAGCTCCCTCAGGAACACTGAAGCTTTCTTT. It is translated as CASSSLRNTEAFF.

V gene TRBV4-2 combines with J gene TRBJ2-2; 12 bases are a match to TRBD1. Trimming removed 3 bases from V and 4 bases from J; junction bases left unmatched: 9. The CDR3 is 18 amino acids. Germline V CDR1 and CDR2: LGHNA, YNFKEQ. The CDR3 loop reads CASSQPPGQGAGTGELFF. The CDR3, as DNA: TGTGCCAGCAGCCAGCCCCCGGGACAGGGGGCGGGCACCGGGGAGCTGTTTTTT.

The count of this clone is one. The chain joins TRBV4-1 to TRBJ1-1; TRBD1 matches at 11 bases. CDR1 is MGHRA and CDR2 is YSYEKL in the germline V gene. Unmatched junction bases numbered 7, after V lost 3 bases and J lost 4 bases. The CDR3 covers 16 residues. The CDR3 coding sequence is TGCGCCAGCAGCCAGGGACAGGGGGGCGGCGGCACTGAAGCTTTCTTT. Protein sequence: CASSQGQGGGGTEAFF.

This sequence joins TRBV7-9 and TRBJ1-1; D might be TRBD1 (6 bases). Trimming took 6 bases from V and 2 from J, leaving 13 bases between them. Per the germline V gene, CDR1 is SEHNR and CDR2 is FQNEAQ (reference sequence). The CDR3 runs 14 residues. The CDR3 here is CASRSGGVNTEAFF. CDR3 bases: TGTGCCAGCAGGTCGGGGGGCGTCAACACTGAAGCTTTCTTT.

The chain joins TRBV5-1 to TRBJ2-2; TRBD1 matches 9 bases. Germline CDR1 and CDR2: SGHRS and YFSETQ. The trim removed 1 base at V and 5 bases at J, leaving 9 bases unmatched. The CDR3 sequence is 17 residues long. The CDR3 reads CASSLLTGQGRTGELFF. The DNA for the CDR3 is TGCGCCAGCAGCTTGCTTACTGGACAGGGGAGGACCGGGGAGCTGTTTTTT.

V is TRBV9 and J is TRBJ2-3; perhaps TRBD1 as D (6 bases). V dropped 0 bases and J dropped 4 bases, with 9 bases sitting between them. CDR3 length: 14 residues. Per the germline V gene, CDR1 is SGDLS and CDR2 is YYNGEE. The CDR3 DNA follows: TGTGCCAGCAGCGTAGTCCCAGGGGCAGATACGCAGTATTTT. It encodes CASSVVPGADTQYF.

This chain connects TRBV2 to TRBJ1-6; TRBD1 agrees at 9 bases. Germline CDR1 is SNHLY and CDR2 is FYNNEI. Unmatched junction bases numbered 1, after V lost 1 base and J lost 9 bases. The CDR3 runs to 14 residues. The CDR3: CASSEGTGVSPLHF. The CDR3 DNA reads TGTGCCAGCAGTGAAGGGACAGGGGTTTCACCCCTCCACTTT.

This chain connects TRBV6-5 to TRBJ1-2; no reliable D call. This CDR3 region has 15 residues. Germline V gene lookup returns CDR1 MNHEY and CDR2 SVGAGI. V was cut by 0 bases and J by 4 bases, with 12 bases left in between. CDR3 nucleotides: TGTGCCAGCAGTTACTCCGCCCGGTTGGGCTATGGCTACACCTTC. Translated: CASSYSARLGYGYTF.

Here the CDR3 DNA reads TGTGCCAGCAGTACAGGGACCAGTAACTATGGCTACACCTTC. It encodes CASSTGTSNYGYTF. This chain joins TRBV6-6 and TRBJ1-2, with D possibly being TRBD1 (6 bases). Trimming left V 5 bases short and J 1 base short, with 11 bases between. This CDR3 has 14 amino acids. CDR1 and CDR2 (germline): MNHNY, SVGAGI (reference sequence).

The chain recombines TRBV18 with TRBJ2-6, with D possibly matching TRBD1 (5 bases). The CDR3 consists of 15 residues. Looked up from germline, CDR1 is KGHSH and CDR2 is LQKENI. V gave up 3 bases and J gave up 0 bases, with 6 bases separating them. For the CDR3, the DNA is TGTGCCAGCTCACCGGACAACTCTGGGGCCAACGTCCTGACTTTC. This encodes CASSPDNSGANVLTF.